This TCR beta chain appears in the sequencing data of a study of shared clonotypes between healthy human individuals. Splitting of each subset's genomic DNA was done evenly across several immunoSEQ plates. The protocol was immunoSEQ multiplex PCR, while the TCRdb copy is restricted to in-frame clones and leaves out a portion. Among 550,000 to 600,000 clones listed, 98% were seen once. Naive CD8 isolation took CD45RO-negative cells positively selected for CCR7 and excluded terminally differentiated effector memory CD45RA+ cells. Germline V CDR1 and CDR2: LNHDA, SQIVND (reference sequence). CDR3 length equals 13 residues. V lost 5 bases, J lost 4 bases, and 10 bases lay in between.

This clonotype originated in a man aged 25-40 years in good health. Source material: naive CD8+ T cells sorted from blood. This chain connects TRBV19 to TRBJ2-3; D is undetermined. CDR3 amino acids: CASSRVVADTQYF. The DNA of the CDR3 is TGTGCCAGTAGTCGGGTAGTCGCAGATACGCAGTATTTT.